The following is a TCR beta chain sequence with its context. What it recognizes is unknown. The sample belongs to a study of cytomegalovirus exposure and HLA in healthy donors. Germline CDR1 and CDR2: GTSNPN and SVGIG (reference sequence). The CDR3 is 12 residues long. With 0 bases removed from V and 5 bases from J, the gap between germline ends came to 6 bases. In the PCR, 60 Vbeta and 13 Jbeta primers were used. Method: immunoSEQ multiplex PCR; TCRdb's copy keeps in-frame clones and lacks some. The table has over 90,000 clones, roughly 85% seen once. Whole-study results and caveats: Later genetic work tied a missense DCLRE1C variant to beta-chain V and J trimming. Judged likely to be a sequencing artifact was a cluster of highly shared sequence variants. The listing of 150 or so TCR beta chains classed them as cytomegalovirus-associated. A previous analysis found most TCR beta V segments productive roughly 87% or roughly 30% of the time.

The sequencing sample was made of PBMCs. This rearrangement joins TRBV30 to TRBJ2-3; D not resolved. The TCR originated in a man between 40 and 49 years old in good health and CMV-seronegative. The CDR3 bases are TGTGCCTGGAGTGTAAATCGAGATACGCAGTATTTT. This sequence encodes CAWSVNRDTQYF.